This T cell receptor beta chain is drawn from a study of beta chain features in type 1 diabetes. About the research overall: All samples yielded 107,917,701 examined sorted cells. Points from the study as a whole: Patients showed naive, central memory and Treg TCRB repertoires that appeared more similar than those of healthy donors. Type 1 diabetes patients showed a moderate but significant shortening of TCRB CDR3s in all four CD4+ subsets.

This clone occurred a few times. What it binds is unknown. As every portion of the isolated RNA was reverse transcribed, the sequencing read expressed TCRB transcripts. About 3.57 million reads were obtained on average from naive, central memory and regulatory T cell samples. Here immunoSEQ multiplex PCR was the method, and the copy in TCRdb shows in-frame clones only, minus some. The sample consists of about 190,000 clones, less than 9.5% of them appearing once. Purity above 95% was achieved in all sorted populations. The sample was central memory CD4+ T cells from blood. This TCR was recovered from a woman in her forties with type 1 diabetes.

In DNA form, the CDR3 reads TGTGCCAGCAGCGGACAGGGGGCTAGCAATCAGCCCCAGCATTTT. It codes for CASSGQGASNQPQHF. V usage is TRBV9 and J usage is TRBJ1-5; 10 bases match TRBD1. The CDR3 length is 15 residues. In germline, CDR1 is SGDLS, CDR2 YYNGEE. J lost 0 bases, V lost 3 bases, and 0 bases had no gene match.